The 10 T cell receptor beta chains below were found in one sample sequenced in a study of T cell repertoires in cytomegalovirus infection. Antigen specificity for these receptors is unknown. Via MiXCR, TCRdb re-called the reads, giving one row per CDR3 protein. The table has hundreds of thousands of distinct CDR3 sequences, around 30% seen once. The sample was cultured PBMCs, taken from culture after CMV antigen stimulation. The receptors were gathered from a human donor in good health (CMV status not recorded). Some clones in this sample may be carry-over from other donors' samples.

This clonotype was detected a few times. The chain combines TRBV7-9 with TRBJ1-1, with D hard to call. There are 13 residues in the CDR3. Germline CDR1 SEHNR, CDR2 FQNEAQ (reference sequence). Trimming pared 6 bases from V and 1 base from J, leaving 9 bases between. The CDR3 DNA reads as TGTGCCAGCAGGGCGGGCACGAACACTGAAGCTTTCTTT. Encoded protein: CASRAGTNTEAFF.

The CDR3, as DNA: TGCGCCAGCAGCCGATCGGACAGGGGTAGTGGTTCACCCCTCCACTTT. This sequence encodes CASSRSDRGSGSPLHF. This rearrangement joins TRBV4-3 to TRBJ1-6; 9 bases line up with TRBD1. The CDR3 sequence is 16 residues long. The V gene's germline CDR1 is LGHNA and CDR2 YSLEER. J lost 9 bases, V lost 4 bases, and 10 bases had no gene match.

On this clonotype itself: A read error may account for a junction end that differs from germline. The chain couples TRBV5-6 to TRBJ2-7, with a weak D call TRBD1 (6 bases). The germline V gene has CDR1 SGHDT and CDR2 YYEEEE. The CDR3 has 14 amino acids. CDR3 protein: CASSSLGQRYGQYF. The CDR3 DNA reads TGTGCCAGCAGCTCCCTAGGACAGCGGTACGGGCAGTACTTC.

This clonotype was observed a handful of times. The rearrangement uses TRBV12-5 and TRBJ2-3; D not certain. V gave up 1 base and J gave up 2 bases, with 7 bases separating them. Germline loops: CDR1 LGHNT, CDR2 FRNRAP. The CDR3 extends over 14 amino acids. The CDR3 region is CASGLGQSTDTQYF. DNA for the CDR3: TGTGCTAGTGGTTTGGGGCAGTCCACAGATACGCAGTATTTT.

The chain carries TRBV19 and TRBJ2-2; TRBD1 might be the D (6 bases). The V end was cut by 2 bases, the J end by 7 bases, with 14 bases between. The germline gives CDR1 LNHDA, CDR2 SQIVND (reference sequence). This CDR3 is built from 15 residues. The CDR3 region has the DNA TGTGCCAGTAGTATACCGGGACATTATAGCGGGGAGCTGTTTTTT. Protein: CASSIPGHYSGELFF.

The chain employs TRBV23-1 and TRBJ2-3, with D unresolved. TRBV23-1 is an ORF; its function is uncertain. V lost 0 bases, J lost 1 base, and 8 bases lay in between. The CDR3 has 15 amino acids. The CDR3 coding sequence is TGCGCCAGCAGTCAATCGAGGCTTTGCACAGATACGCAGTATTTT. Its protein product is CASSQSRLCTDTQYF.

This clonotype was observed many times. The chain couples TRBV7-2 to TRBJ2-7, with a weak D call TRBD2 (5 bases). The germline V gene encodes CDR1 SGHTA and CDR2 FQGNSA. There are 15 residues in the CDR3. The V gene lost 5 bases and the J gene lost 3 bases, with 17 bases spanning the gap. In nucleotides, the CDR3 is TGTGCCAGCAGCGGAGTCTCCGGGGTCCTCTACGAGCAGTACTTC. Translation: CASSGVSGVLYEQYF.

The chain uses TRBV10-3 and TRBJ1-3; D is ambiguous. V was clipped by 4 bases and J by 3 bases, with 13 bases between them. This CDR3 region has 15 residues. Per the germline V gene, CDR1 is ENHRY and CDR2 is SYGVKD. This chain's CDR3 is CAISVDGMDGNTIYF. CDR3 in DNA: TGTGCCATCAGTGTTGACGGGATGGATGGAAACACCATATATTTT.

The chain employs TRBV7-2 and TRBJ1-5; D uncertain. The V and J ends lost 6 bases and 4 bases respectively, with 13 bases between them. The CDR3 runs to 14 residues. Germline values: CDR1 SGHTA, CDR2 FQGNSA. CDR3 residues: CASSMDALNQPQHF. The DNA for the CDR3 is TGTGCCAGCAGTATGGACGCTTTGAATCAGCCCCAGCATTTT.

The chain is built from TRBV7-9 and TRBJ2-3; 7 bases line up with TRBD2. The CDR3 length is 15 residues. The germline CDR1 and CDR2 sequences are SEHNR and FQNEAQ (reference sequence). V lost 0 bases, J lost 5 bases, and 5 bases stayed unmatched. Written as DNA, the CDR3 is TGTGCCAGCAGCTTAGCTGACGGGGAGGGAGATACGCAGTATTTT. This translates into CASSLADGEGDTQYF.